This T cell receptor beta chain was recorded in a study of OX40 agonist ivuxolimab in advanced cancers. Repertoires were generated with immunoSEQ multiplex PCR, while TCRdb's copy carries only in-frame clones and drops some. The profile shows approximately 70,000 clones, 85% to 90% of them singletons. The CDR3 extends over 14 amino acids. V gave up 6 bases and J gave up 4 bases, with 15 bases separating them. Germline CDR1 is LNHDA and CDR2 is SQIVND (reference sequence). The sequence came from an adult with an advanced solid tumor such as melanoma, head and neck, liver or kidney cancer. Specimen: CD4+ or CD8+ T cells sorted from blood, collected in a trial of the OX40 agonist ivuxolimab. V usage is TRBV19 and J usage is TRBJ2-5; possible D gene TRBD1, 5 bases. The CDR3 DNA reads as TGTGCCAGTAGACGAAGGGGTAGGGGAGAGACCCAGTACTTC. It yields the protein CASRRRGRGETQYF.